This T cell receptor (beta chain) was observed in a study of T cell repertoires in cytomegalovirus infection. This CDR3 has 18 residues. V was clipped by 4 bases and J by 6 bases; unmatched bases: 16. Per the germline V gene, CDR1 is MNHNY and CDR2 is SVGAGI (reference sequence). This clonotype was counted ten times or more. Via MiXCR, TCRdb re-called the reads, giving one row per CDR3 protein. This sample yields about 330,000 distinct CDR3 sequences, of which 9% to 9.5% are seen a single time; around 4% belongs to the top ten. The chain links TRBV6-6 to TRBJ1-5; 9 bases fit TRBD1. The receptor's source is a human donor in good health (CMV status not recorded). Some clones in this sample may be carry-over from other donors' samples. Material: PBMCs. The CDR3 sequence is CASSSLLDRGARGQPQHF. DNA of the CDR3: TGTGCCAGCAGTTCGCTTTTGGACAGGGGAGCTAGGGGTCAGCCCCAGCATTTT.